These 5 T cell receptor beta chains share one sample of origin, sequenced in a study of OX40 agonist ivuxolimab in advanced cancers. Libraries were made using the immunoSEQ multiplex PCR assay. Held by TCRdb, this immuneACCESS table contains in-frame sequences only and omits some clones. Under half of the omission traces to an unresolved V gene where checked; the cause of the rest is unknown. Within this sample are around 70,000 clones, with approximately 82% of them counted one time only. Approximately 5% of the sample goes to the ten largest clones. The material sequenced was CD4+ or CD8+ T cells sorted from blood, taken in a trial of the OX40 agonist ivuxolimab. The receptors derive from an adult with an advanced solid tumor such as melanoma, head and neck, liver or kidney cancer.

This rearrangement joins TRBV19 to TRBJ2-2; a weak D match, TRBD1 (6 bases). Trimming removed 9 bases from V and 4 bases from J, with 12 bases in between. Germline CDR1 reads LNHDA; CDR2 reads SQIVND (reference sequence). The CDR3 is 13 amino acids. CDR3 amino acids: CASAGTSTGELFF. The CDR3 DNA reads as TGTGCCAGCGCCGGGACAAGCACCGGGGAGCTGTTTTTT. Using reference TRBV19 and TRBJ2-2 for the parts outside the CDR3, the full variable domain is DGGITQSPKYLFRKEGQNVTLSCEQNLNHDAMYWYRQDPGQGLRLIYYSQIVNDFQKGDIAEGYSVSREKKESFPLTVTSAQKNPTAFYLCASAGTSTGELFFGEGSRLTVL.

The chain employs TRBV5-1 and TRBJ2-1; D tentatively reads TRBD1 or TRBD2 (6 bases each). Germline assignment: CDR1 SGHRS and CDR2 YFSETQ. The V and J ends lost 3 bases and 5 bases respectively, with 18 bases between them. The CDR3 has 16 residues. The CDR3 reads CASSSFTGAIHNEQFF. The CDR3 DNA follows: TGCGCCAGCAGCTCCTTTACGGGGGCGATCCACAATGAGCAGTTCTTC. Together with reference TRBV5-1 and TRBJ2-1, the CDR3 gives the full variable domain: KAGVTQTPRYLIKTRGQQVTLSCSPISGHRSVSWYQQTPGQGLQFLFEYFSETQRNKGNFPGRFSGRQFSNSRSEMNVSTLELGDSALYLCASSSFTGAIHNEQFFGPGTRLTVL.

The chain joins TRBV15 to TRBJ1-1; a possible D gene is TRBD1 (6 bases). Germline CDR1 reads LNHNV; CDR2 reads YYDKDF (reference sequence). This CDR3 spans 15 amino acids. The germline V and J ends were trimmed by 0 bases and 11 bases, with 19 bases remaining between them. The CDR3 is CATSRDFRGPSGAFF. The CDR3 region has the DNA TGTGCCACCAGCAGAGATTTCCGGGGGCCCAGCGGGGCTTTCTTT.

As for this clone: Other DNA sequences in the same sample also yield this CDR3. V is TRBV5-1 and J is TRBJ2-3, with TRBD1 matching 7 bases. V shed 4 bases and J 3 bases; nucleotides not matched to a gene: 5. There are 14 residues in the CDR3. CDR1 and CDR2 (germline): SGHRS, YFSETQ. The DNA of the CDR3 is TGCGCCAGCAGCCGGACAGGAGCTACAGATACGCAGTATTTT. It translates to CASSRTGATDTQYF.

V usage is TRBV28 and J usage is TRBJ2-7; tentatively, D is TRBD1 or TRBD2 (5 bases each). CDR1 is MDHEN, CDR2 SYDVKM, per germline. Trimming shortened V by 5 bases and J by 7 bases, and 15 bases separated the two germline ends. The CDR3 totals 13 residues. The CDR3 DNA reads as TGTGCCAGCAGTATGGACTTCTGGGGGGAGCAGTACTTC. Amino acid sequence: CASSMDFWGEQYF.